This T cell receptor (beta chain) was obtained from a study of STAT5B mutations in CD4+ large granular lymphocyte leukemia. Points from the study as a whole: Main leukemic clonotypes were patient-specific, but 20% to 25% appeared at low frequency elsewhere.

On this clone: What it binds is unknown.

Germline V gene lookup returns CDR1 SGHRS and CDR2 YFSETQ. This CDR3 has 15 residues. V trimming: 2 bases; J trimming: 5 bases; junction bases outside the gene matches: 5. Repertoires were generated with immunoSEQ multiplex PCR, while TCRdb's copy carries only in-frame clones and drops some. The table has about 36,000 clones, more than 75% seen once. Sample: CD4+ T cells from blood buffy coats. The V and J genes are TRBV5-1 and TRBJ2-3; 10 bases agree with TRBD2. This TCR came from a human donor in good health. In DNA form, the CDR3 reads TGCGCCAGCAGCTTTACTAGCGGGGCGGGAGATACGCAGTATTTT. The encoded protein is CASSFTSGAGDTQYF.